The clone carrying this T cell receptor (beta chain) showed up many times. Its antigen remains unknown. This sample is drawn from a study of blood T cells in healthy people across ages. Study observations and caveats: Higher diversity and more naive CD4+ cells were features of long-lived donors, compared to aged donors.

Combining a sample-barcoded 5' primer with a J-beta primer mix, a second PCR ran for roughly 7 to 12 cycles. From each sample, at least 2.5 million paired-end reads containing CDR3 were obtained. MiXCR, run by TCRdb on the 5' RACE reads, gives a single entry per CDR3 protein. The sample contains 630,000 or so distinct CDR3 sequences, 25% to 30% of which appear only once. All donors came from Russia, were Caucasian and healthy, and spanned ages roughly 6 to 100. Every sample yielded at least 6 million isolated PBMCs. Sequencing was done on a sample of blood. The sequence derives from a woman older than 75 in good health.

The CDR3 loop reads CAQGAAMGDTQYF. CDR3 in DNA: TGTGCCCAGGGGGCAGCCATGGGAGATACGCAGTATTTT. This chain joins TRBV7-8 and TRBJ2-3, with 8 bases that match TRBD1. CDR1 is SGHVS, CDR2 FQNEAQ, per germline. V was clipped by 11 bases and J by 5 bases; unmatched bases: 9. CDR3 size: 13 residues.